Listed here are 18 T cell receptor beta chains from one sample, sequenced in a study of blood T cell repertoires in COVID-19. Only in-frame clones appear in the TCRdb table, and some are missing; sequencing was by immunoSEQ multiplex PCR. The sample yields about 84,000 clones, 75% to 85% seen once. The material sequenced was peripheral blood. Every receptor here comes from a woman over 75 with acute or convalescent COVID-19.

This rearrangement joins TRBV10-2 to TRBJ1-6; unclear D gene. Germline lookup yields CDR1 WSHSY and CDR2 SAAADI. V lost 5 bases, J lost 5 bases, and 10 bases lay in between. The CDR3 extends over 14 amino acids. CDR3 coding DNA: TGCGCCAGCAGTTTCCAGGTGAATAATTCACCCCTCCACTTT. Its protein product is CASSFQVNNSPLHF.

The DNA for the CDR3 is TGCAGCTTCAGGGTGTTAAGCAATAGGGATACGCAGTATTTT. Translation: CSFRVLSNRDTQYF. The chain has TRBV29-1 and TRBJ2-3; D is possibly TRBD1 (5 bases). The CDR3 contains 14 residues. Germline-derived CDR1 and CDR2 are SQVTM and ANQGSEA. Trimming removed 8 bases at V and 6 bases at J, with 21 bases between.

The V gene is TRBV18, the J gene TRBJ2-5, with unresolved D. CDR3 length: 12 residues. The germline V and J ends were trimmed by 6 bases and 5 bases, with 10 bases remaining between them. Germline lookup yields CDR1 KGHSH and CDR2 LQKENI. The CDR3 loop is CASSPIKETQYF. The CDR3 DNA reads TGTGCCAGCTCCCCTATCAAGGAGACCCAGTACTTC.

V gene TRBV11-2 combines with J gene TRBJ1-4, with TRBD1 matching over 10 bases. From germline, CDR1 is SGHAT and CDR2 FQNNGV. This CDR3 is built from 16 residues. V was pared by 5 bases and J by 10 bases, with 13 bases of the junction left unmatched. CDR3 bases: TGTGCCAGCAGCCCGACGGACAGGGGGGATGTCGGAAAACTGTTTTTT. As protein: CASSPTDRGDVGKLFF.

The rearrangement links TRBV16 to TRBJ1-4; D is possibly TRBD1 (6 bases). The CDR3 sequence is 17 residues long. Trimming pared 4 bases from V and 0 bases from J, leaving 15 bases between. Germline V lookup: CDR1 KGHSY, CDR2 FQNENV. The CDR3 here is CASSPYAGAATNEKLFF. The CDR3 bases are TGTGCCAGCAGCCCCTACGCAGGGGCTGCAACTAATGAAAAACTGTTTTTT.

The chain couples TRBV6-1 to TRBJ2-7, with 8 positions matching TRBD1. With V trimmed by 1 base and J by 2 bases, 7 bases remained unmatched. The CDR3 is 16 residues long. Germline V gene data show CDR1 as MNHNS and CDR2 as SASEGT. CDR3 coding DNA: TGTGCCAGCAGTGAAGAACTACAGGGGGTAACCTACGAGCAGTACTTC. This codes for CASSEELQGVTYEQYF.

The DNA for the CDR3 is TGTGCCAGCTGCCCCAGGACAGACCCCGGGGAGCTGTTTTTT. Residues: CASCPRTDPGELFF. The rearrangement links TRBV6-5 to TRBJ2-2; D may be TRBD1 (6 bases). Per germline, CDR1 MNHEY and CDR2 SVGAGI. Deletions cut 8 bases from V and 6 bases from J, with 16 bases between. This CDR3 is built from 14 residues.

The chain employs TRBV9 and TRBJ2-2, with a possible D match to TRBD2 (5 bases). This CDR3 is 16 amino acids long. Germline V gene data show CDR1 as SGDLS and CDR2 as YYNGEE. The V gene lost 0 bases and the J gene lost 5 bases, with 14 bases spanning the gap. The CDR3 protein is CASSVAPFPGTGELFF. The CDR3 DNA reads as TGTGCCAGCAGCGTAGCCCCTTTTCCGGGGACCGGGGAGCTGTTTTTT.

The chain combines TRBV28 with TRBJ2-3; TRBD2 matches at 13 bases. With V trimmed by 8 bases and J by 6 bases, 8 bases remained unmatched. The CDR3 extends over 15 amino acids. CDR1 and CDR2 (germline): MDHEN, SYDVKM. The chain's CDR3 is CASGRLAGGPDTQYF. The CDR3 bases are TGTGCCAGCGGTCGACTAGCGGGAGGTCCGGATACGCAGTATTTT.

The V and J genes are TRBV5-4 and TRBJ2-7; maybe TRBD1 (6 bases). Trimming took off 4 bases at V and 3 bases at J, with 20 bases between the two ends. This CDR3 has 16 residues. Per germline, CDR1 SGHNT and CDR2 YYREEE (reference sequence). CDR3 DNA sequence: TGTGCCAGCAGCCCGGATACGGGACAAGGAAACTACGAGCAGTACTTC. Residues: CASSPDTGQGNYEQYF.

This sequence joins TRBV19 and TRBJ1-1; 10 positions agree with TRBD1. The CDR3 has 14 amino acids. The ends lost 6 bases at V and 7 bases at J; junction bases unmatched: 8. The germline CDR1 and CDR2 sequences are LNHDA and SQIVND (reference sequence). CDR3 nucleotides: TGTGCCAGTAGGACGGGACAGGGGAGCAGTGAAGCTTTCTTT. Translated, it gives CASRTGQGSSEAFF.

The V gene is TRBV4-1, the J gene TRBJ2-1; maybe TRBD2 (6 bases). V dropped 5 bases and J dropped 0 bases, with 11 bases sitting between them. CDR1 and CDR2 (germline): MGHRA, YSYEKL. This CDR3 spans 15 amino acids. In DNA form, the CDR3 reads TGCGCCAGCAGCGGAGGAGGGGTCTCCTACAATGAGCAGTTCTTC. This sequence encodes CASSGGGVSYNEQFF.

This clone was recorded only once. This chain joins TRBV29-1 and TRBJ2-5, with D tentatively TRBD2 (6 bases). Between the trimmed V and J ends, which lost 8 bases and 5 bases, there was a span of 18 bases. CDR3 length: 13 amino acids. Germline values: CDR1 SQVTM, CDR2 ANQGSEA. CDR3 amino acids: CSLALRAGETQYF. The CDR3, as DNA: TGCAGCTTAGCACTGAGGGCGGGGGAGACCCAGTACTTC.

The chain couples TRBV7-9 to TRBJ1-3; D is unclear. The germline CDR1 and CDR2 sequences are SEHNR and FQNEAQ (reference sequence). The CDR3 has 12 amino acids. The germline V and J ends were trimmed by 6 bases and 3 bases, with 6 bases remaining between them. CDR3 region: CASRGVGNTIYF. For the CDR3, the DNA is TGTGCCAGCAGGGGCGTTGGAAACACCATATATTTT.

The V gene is TRBV28, the J gene TRBJ1-2; D is perhaps TRBD1 (5 bases). The germline V gene encodes CDR1 MDHEN and CDR2 SYDVKM. Trimming removed 8 bases from V and 8 bases from J, with 18 bases in between. This CDR3 comprises 13 residues. This CDR3 is CASGPGSFGGYTF. The DNA for the CDR3 is TGTGCCAGCGGGCCAGGGTCGTTCGGCGGCTACACCTTC.

The chain joins TRBV23-1 to TRBJ2-2; 8 bases are a match to TRBD1. TRBV23-1 is flagged as an ORF with uncertain function. The CDR3 sequence is 15 residues long. V shed 8 bases, J shed 1 base, and the junction held 6 bases outside the gene matches. The CDR3 bases are TGCGCCAGCCCTGCCGGGACAGGGAACACCGGGGAGCTGTTTTTT. It is translated as CASPAGTGNTGELFF.

This clone was seen a handful of times. The rearrangement links TRBV6-5 to TRBJ2-7; D is unclear. The CDR3 totals 11 residues. The V gene's germline CDR1 is MNHEY and CDR2 SVGAGI. Deletions cut 6 bases from V and 0 bases from J, with 3 bases between. CDR3 DNA: TGTGCCAGCAGGAGCTCCTACGAGCAGTACTTC. Its protein is CASRSSYEQYF.

This rearrangement joins TRBV30 to TRBJ2-3, with 11 bases lining up with TRBD2. The junction had 4 bases not matched to a gene; V was cut back by 4 bases and J by 4 bases. The CDR3 runs to 14 residues. Germline loops: CDR1 GTSNPN, CDR2 SVGIG (reference sequence). CDR3 in amino acids: CAWTLAGGSDTQYF. The CDR3 region has the DNA TGTGCCTGGACCTTAGCGGGAGGGTCAGATACGCAGTATTTT.